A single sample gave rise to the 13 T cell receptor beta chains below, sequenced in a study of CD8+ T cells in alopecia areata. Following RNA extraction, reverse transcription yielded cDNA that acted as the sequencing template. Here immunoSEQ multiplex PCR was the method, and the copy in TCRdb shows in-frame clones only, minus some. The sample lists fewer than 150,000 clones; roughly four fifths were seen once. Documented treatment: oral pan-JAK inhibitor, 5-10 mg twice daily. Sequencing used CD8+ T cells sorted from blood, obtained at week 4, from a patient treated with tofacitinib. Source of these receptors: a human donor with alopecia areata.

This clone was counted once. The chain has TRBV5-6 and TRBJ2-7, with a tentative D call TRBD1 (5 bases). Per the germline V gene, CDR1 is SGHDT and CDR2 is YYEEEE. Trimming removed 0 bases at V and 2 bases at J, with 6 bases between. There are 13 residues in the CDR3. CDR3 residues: CASSLGTPYEQYF. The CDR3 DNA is TGTGCCAGCAGCTTGGGGACACCCTACGAGCAGTACTTC. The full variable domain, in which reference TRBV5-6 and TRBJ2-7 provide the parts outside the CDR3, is DAGVTQSPTHLIKTRGQQVTLRCSPKSGHDTVSWYQQALGQGPQFIFQYYEEEERQRGNFPDRFSGHQFPNYSSELNVNALLLGDSALYLCASSLGTPYEQYFGPGTRLTVT.

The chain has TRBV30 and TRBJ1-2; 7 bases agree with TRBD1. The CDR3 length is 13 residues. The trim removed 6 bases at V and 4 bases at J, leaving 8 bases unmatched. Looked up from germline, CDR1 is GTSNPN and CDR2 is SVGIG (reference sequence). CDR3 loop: CACPGTELYGYTF. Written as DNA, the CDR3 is TGTGCCTGCCCCGGGACAGAACTCTATGGCTACACCTTC.

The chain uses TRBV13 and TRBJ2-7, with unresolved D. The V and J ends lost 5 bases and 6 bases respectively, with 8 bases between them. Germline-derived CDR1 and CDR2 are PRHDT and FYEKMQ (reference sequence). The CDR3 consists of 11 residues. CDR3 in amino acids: CASSGRTEQYF. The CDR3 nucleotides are TGTGCCAGCAGCGGTAGGACCGAGCAGTACTTC.

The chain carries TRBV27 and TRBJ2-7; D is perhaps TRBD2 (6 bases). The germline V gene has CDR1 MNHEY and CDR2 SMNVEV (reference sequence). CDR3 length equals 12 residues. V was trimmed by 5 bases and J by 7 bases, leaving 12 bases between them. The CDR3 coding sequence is TGTGCCAGCAGTCTGCTAGGAGGGGAGCAGTACTTC. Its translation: CASSLLGGEQYF.

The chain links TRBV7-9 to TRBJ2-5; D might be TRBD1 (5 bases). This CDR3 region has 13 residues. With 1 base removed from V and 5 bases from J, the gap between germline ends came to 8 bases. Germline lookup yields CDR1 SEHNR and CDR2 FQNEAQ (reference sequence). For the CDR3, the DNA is TGTGCCAGCAGCTTAGAACCAGGGGAGACCCAGTACTTC. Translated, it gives CASSLEPGETQYF.

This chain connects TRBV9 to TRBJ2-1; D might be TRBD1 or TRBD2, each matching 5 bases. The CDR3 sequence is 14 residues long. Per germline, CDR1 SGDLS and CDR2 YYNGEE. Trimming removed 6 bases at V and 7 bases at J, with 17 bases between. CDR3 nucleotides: TGTGCCAGCAACGCTGGGACGGGCCGAAATGAGCAGTTCTTC. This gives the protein CASNAGTGRNEQFF.

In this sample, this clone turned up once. CDR3 coding DNA: TGCGCCAGCAGCCCTAGCGGGCAAGAGGGCTACAATGAGCAGTTCTTC. The encoded protein is CASSPSGQEGYNEQFF. The chain joins TRBV4-1 to TRBJ2-1, with 8 bases matching TRBD2. J was trimmed by 3 bases and V by 4 bases; bases with no gene match: 8. The CDR3 is made up of 16 amino acids. Germline CDR1 reads MGHRA; CDR2 reads YSYEKL.

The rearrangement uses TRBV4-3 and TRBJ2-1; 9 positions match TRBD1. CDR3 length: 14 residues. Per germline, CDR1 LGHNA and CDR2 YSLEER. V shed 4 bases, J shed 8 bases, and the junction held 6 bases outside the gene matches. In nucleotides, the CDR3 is TGCGCCAGCAGCCCCGGTCGGACAGGGGATGAGCAGTTCTTC. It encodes CASSPGRTGDEQFF.

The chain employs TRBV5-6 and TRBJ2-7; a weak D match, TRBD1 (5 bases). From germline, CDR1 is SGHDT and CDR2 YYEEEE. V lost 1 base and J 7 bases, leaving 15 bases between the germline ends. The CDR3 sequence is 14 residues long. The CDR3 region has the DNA TGTGCCAGCAGCTTGTTGACAGATTTAAGGGAGCAGTACTTC. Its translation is CASSLLTDLREQYF.

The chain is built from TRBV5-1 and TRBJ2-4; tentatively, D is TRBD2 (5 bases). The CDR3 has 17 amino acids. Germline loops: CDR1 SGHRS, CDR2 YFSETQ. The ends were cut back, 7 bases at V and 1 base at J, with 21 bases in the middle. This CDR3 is CASAPKFYGEAKNIQYF. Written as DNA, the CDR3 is TGCGCCAGCGCTCCAAAGTTCTACGGGGAGGCCAAAAACATTCAGTACTTC.

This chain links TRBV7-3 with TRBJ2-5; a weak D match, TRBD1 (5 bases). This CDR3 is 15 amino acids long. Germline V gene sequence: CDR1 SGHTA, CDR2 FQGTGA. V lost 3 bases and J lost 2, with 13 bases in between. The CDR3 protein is CASSLYGAEQETQYF. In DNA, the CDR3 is TGTGCCAGCAGCTTGTATGGGGCAGAGCAAGAGACCCAGTACTTC.

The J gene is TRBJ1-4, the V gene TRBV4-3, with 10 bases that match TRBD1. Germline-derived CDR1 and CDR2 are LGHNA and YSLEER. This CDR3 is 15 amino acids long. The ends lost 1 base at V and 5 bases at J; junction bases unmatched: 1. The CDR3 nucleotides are TGCGCCAGCAGCCAAGGGACAGGGGGAAATGAAAAACTGTTTTTT. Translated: CASSQGTGGNEKLFF.

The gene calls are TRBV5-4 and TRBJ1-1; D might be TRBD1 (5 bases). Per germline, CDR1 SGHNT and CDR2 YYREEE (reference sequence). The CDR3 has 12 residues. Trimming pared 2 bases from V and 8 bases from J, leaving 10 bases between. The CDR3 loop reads CASSLWGNEAFF. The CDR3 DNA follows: TGTGCCAGCAGCTTATGGGGGAACGAAGCTTTCTTT. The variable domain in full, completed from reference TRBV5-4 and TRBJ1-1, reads ETGVTQSPTHLIKTRGQQVTLRCSSQSGHNTVSWYQQALGQGPQFIFQYYREEENGRGNFPPRFSGLQFPNYSSELNVNALELDDSALYLCASSLWGNEAFFGQGTRLTVV.